This TCR beta chain was profiled in a study of early T cells in non-severe SARS-CoV-2 infection. Study-level findings and limits: VDJdb-based matching was biased toward anti-spike CD8 responses and missed private and CD4 specificities.

This clonotype was recorded at least ten times. Its antigen is currently unknown. The CDR3 totals 13 residues. The germline CDR1 and CDR2 sequences are LGHDT and YNNKEL (reference sequence). With 3 bases removed from V and 8 bases from J, the gap between germline ends came to 13 bases. MiXCR was run by TCRdb on the 5' RACE reads, yielding one entry per CDR3 protein. The top ten hold 3% to 3.5% of the sample, which has tens of thousands of distinct CDR3 sequences, over 3% seen once. The source is an adult who was a healthcare worker with PCR-confirmed SARS-CoV-2 infection or an uninfected control (not recorded which). The gene calls are TRBV3-1 and TRBJ2-5; D unresolved. Material for sequencing was whole blood. The CDR3 reads CASSHKGGLTQYF. In DNA, the CDR3 is TGTGCCAGCAGCCACAAGGGTGGCCTTACCCAGTACTTC.